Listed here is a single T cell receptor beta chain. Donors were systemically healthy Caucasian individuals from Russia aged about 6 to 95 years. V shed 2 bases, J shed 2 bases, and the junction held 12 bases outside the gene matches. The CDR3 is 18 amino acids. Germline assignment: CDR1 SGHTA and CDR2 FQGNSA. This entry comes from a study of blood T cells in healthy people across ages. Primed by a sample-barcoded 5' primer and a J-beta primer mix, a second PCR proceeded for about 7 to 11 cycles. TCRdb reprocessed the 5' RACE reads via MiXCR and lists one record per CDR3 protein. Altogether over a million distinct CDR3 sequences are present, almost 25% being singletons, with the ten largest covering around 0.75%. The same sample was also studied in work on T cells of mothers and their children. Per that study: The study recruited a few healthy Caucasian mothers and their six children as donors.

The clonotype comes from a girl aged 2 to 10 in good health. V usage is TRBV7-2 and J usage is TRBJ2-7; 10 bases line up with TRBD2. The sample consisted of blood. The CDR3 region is CASSLRFLAGVRTYEQYF. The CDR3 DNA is TGTGCCAGCAGCTTAAGATTTCTAGCGGGGGTTCGAACCTACGAGCAGTACTTC.